The rows below give T cell receptor beta chains drawn from one sample of a study of blood T cell repertoires in COVID-19. Using immunoSEQ multiplex PCR, the repertoire was profiled, and TCRdb retains in-frame clones only, with some absent. The repertoire holds around 70,000 clones, with 80% to 90% as singletons. Sequencing was carried out using peripheral blood. Receptor source: a woman aged 65 to 85 with acute or convalescent COVID-19. Both conserved end residues are part of each CDR3. The D gene is left open where the match is weak. The listing skips clone size in some rows; elsewhere it reads once, few, many or a size class.

v_gene,d_gene,len,abundance,j_gene,CDR3nt,CDR3aa
TRBV2,NA,12,few,TRBJ1-5,TGTGCCAGCAGCGGGGAAGGTCAGCCCCAGCATTTT,CASSGEGQPQHF
TRBV10-3,NA,17,NA,TRBJ1-5,TGTGCCATCAGTGAGTCATTGGGCAGGGGTGGCAATCAGCCCCAGCATTTT,CAISESLGRGGNQPQHF
TRBV7-8,NA,14,NA,TRBJ2-1,TGTGCCAGCAGCATACAGACTAGGTACAATGAGCAGTTCTTC,CASSIQTRYNEQFF
TRBV6-5,NA,15,NA,TRBJ1-2,TGTGCCAGCAGTTACATAAAAGACTCTAACTATGGCTACACCTTC,CASSYIKDSNYGYTF
TRBV5-1,NA,15,NA,TRBJ1-1,TGCGCCAGCAGAGTTGGGGACACCATGAACACTGAAGCTTTCTTT,CASRVGDTMNTEAFF
TRBV28,TRBD1,14,NA,TRBJ1-3,TGTGCCAGCAGCCGGACAGGGACTGGAAACACCATATATTTT,CASSRTGTGNTIYF
TRBV28,TRBD1,14,once,TRBJ1-1,TGTGCCAGCCAGGGGGCCGGGAGAGTGACTGAAGCTTTCTTT,CASQGAGRVTEAFF
TRBV7-2,NA,14,NA,TRBJ1-2,TGTGCCAGCAGCTTAGTGCCAGGGGCCGGGGGCTACACCTTC,CASSLVPGAGGYTF
TRBV11-3,TRBD2,15,NA,TRBJ2-7,TGTGCCAGCAGCATAGGGGGGACTAGTACCCACGAGCAGTACTTC,CASSIGGTSTHEQYF
TRBV25-1,TRBD2,15,medium-sized,TRBJ2-5,TGTGCCAGCAGTGAGGGGACTAGCGGACAAGAGACCCAGTACTTC,CASSEGTSGQETQYF
TRBV10-1,NA,15,NA,TRBJ2-3,TGCGCCAGCAGTGAGTCAGGGAGAAGCACAGATACGCAGTATTTT,CASSESGRSTDTQYF
TRBV6-6,NA,11,NA,TRBJ1-2,TGTGCCACCCAGGTCCCCTATGGCTACACCTTC,CATQVPYGYTF
TRBV27,NA,11,NA,TRBJ2-7,TGTGCCAGCAGAGCCGCCTACGAGCAGTACTTC,CASRAAYEQYF
TRBV19,TRBD2,17,NA,TRBJ2-3,TGTGCCAGTAGCCGAGGGCGCGGGAGGGCTAGCACAGATACGCAGTATTTT,CASSRGRGRASTDTQYF
TRBV28,NA,14,NA,TRBJ1-6,TGTGCCAGCAGTCTACCCCAGGGCGGTTCACCCCTCCACTTT,CASSLPQGGSPLHF
TRBV21-1,NA,16,NA,TRBJ1-2,NA,CASSKAVGQGNYGYTF
TRBV7-3,TRBD1,15,NA,TRBJ2-2,TGTGCCAGCAGCTTTCGGACAGGCAACACCGGGGAGCTGTTTTTT,CASSFRTGNTGELFF
TRBV9,NA,15,NA,TRBJ1-2,TGTGCCAGCAGCGTCGGAGCAGGGTCCAGCGATGGCTACACCTTC,CASSVGAGSSDGYTF
TRBV10-3,TRBD1,17,NA,TRBJ1-5,TGTGCCATCAGTGGATCTCTCGGGACAGGGGGTACTCAGCCCCAGCATTTT,CAISGSLGTGGTQPQHF
TRBV19,NA,12,few,TRBJ1-2,TGTGCCAGTATGAGGGCTAACTATGGCTACACCTTC,CASMRANYGYTF
TRBV19,NA,16,NA,TRBJ2-4,TGTGCCAGTAGTATTTGGGGCTTGGTTGCCAAAAACATTCAGTACTTC,CASSIWGLVAKNIQYF
TRBV28,NA,12,NA,TRBJ2-4,TGTGCCAGCAGGGGTTCAGGGAGGAGGCTTGCCTTC,CASRGSGRRLAF
TRBV30,NA,13,NA,TRBJ1-2,TGTGCCTGGAGTTGGGACAATGTCTATGGCTACACCTTC,CAWSWDNVYGYTF
TRBV3-1/TRBV3-2,NA,15,NA,TRBJ2-3,TGTGCCAGCAGCCCCACAGGGACATCCACAGATACGCAGTATTTT,CASSPTGTSTDTQYF
TRBV2,TRBD2,15,NA,TRBJ2-3,TGTGCCAGCCTTTGGACTAGCGGGAGCACAGATACGCAGTATTTT,CASLWTSGSTDTQYF
TRBV13,NA,14,NA,TRBJ2-7,TGTGCCAGCAGCTTACATCTCGGCAGGGACGAGCAGTACTTC,CASSLHLGRDEQYF
TRBV15,TRBD2,15,NA,TRBJ2-7,TGTGCCACCAGCAGAGAGGCGGGAGGGAACTACGAGCAGTACTTC,CATSREAGGNYEQYF
TRBV19,TRBD2,14,NA,TRBJ2-7,TGTGCCAGTAGTATCGGGACTAGGTTTTACGAGCAGTACTTC,CASSIGTRFYEQYF
TRBV29-1,NA,10,NA,TRBJ2-1,TGCAGCGTCTCGACTGCCGAGCAGTTCTTC,CSVSTAEQFF
TRBV29-1,NA,13,NA,TRBJ2-3,TGCAGCTCGGGAGGGCAGGGGGGATATACGCAGTATTTT,CSSGGQGGYTQYF
TRBV30,TRBD1,14,once,TRBJ2-5,TGTGCCTGGAGCAAGCCAGGGGGCGCGGAGACCCAGTACTTC,CAWSKPGGAETQYF
TRBV6-5,TRBD1,15,NA,TRBJ1-1,TGTGCCAGCAGTCCACAGGGGGCGCGTGGCACTGAAGCTTTCTTT,CASSPQGARGTEAFF
TRBV7-8,TRBD2,17,few,TRBJ2-7,TGTGCCAGCACCTTGGGTGCGGGAGGAGAGGAGTCCTACGAGCAGTACTTC,CASTLGAGGEESYEQYF
TRBV7-9,TRBD1,18,NA,TRBJ2-7,TGTGCCAGCAGCTTAGTAGGGATATCGGGACAGGGGGACTACGAGCAGTACTTC,CASSLVGISGQGDYEQYF
TRBV4-1,TRBD2,16,NA,TRBJ2-1,TGCGCCAGCAGCCAAGGTAGCGGGAGGACCTACAATGAGCAGTTCTTC,CASSQGSGRTYNEQFF
TRBV15,NA,16,few,TRBJ1-5,TGTGCCACCAGCAGGGGGAATGACAGGATTTATCAGCCCCAGCATTTT,CATSRGNDRIYQPQHF
TRBV27,NA,16,NA,TRBJ1-6,TGTGCCAGCAGTTTATTCCCCTCTCGACAGAATTCACCCCTCCACTTT,CASSLFPSRQNSPLHF
TRBV6-1,NA,14,NA,TRBJ1-1,TGTGCCAGCAGTGACCTGGGCCGGGGAACTGAAGCTTTCTTT,CASSDLGRGTEAFF
TRBV7-4,TRBD2,14,NA,TRBJ2-1,TGTGCCAGCATCGGGCGGGAGGAGGAGGGTGAGCAGTTCTTC,CASIGREEEGEQFF
TRBV28,TRBD1,16,NA,TRBJ1-2,TGTGCCAGCAGTCGGACAGGGGGAACGGCTAGCTATGGCTACACCTTC,CASSRTGGTASYGYTF
TRBV4-1,TRBD1,15,NA,TRBJ2-7,TGCGCCAGCAGCCAAGATAAGGGGGCTTGGTACGAGCAGTACTTC,CASSQDKGAWYEQYF
TRBV19,NA,14,NA,TRBJ2-5,TGTGCCAGTAGTGACTTCACTACAGGAGAGACCCAGTACTTC,CASSDFTTGETQYF
TRBV2,TRBD2,17,NA,TRBJ2-5,TGTGCCAGCAACGGACTAGTGGGCCAGGAAGCGCAGGAGACCCAGTACTTC,CASNGLVGQEAQETQYF
TRBV11-2,NA,14,NA,TRBJ2-1,TGTGCCAGCAGCCTCTCGACTAGTCGGAATGAGCAGTTCTTC,CASSLSTSRNEQFF
TRBV2,NA,12,NA,TRBJ2-1,TGTGCCAGCAAGAGGGAAGGCAATGAGCAGTTCTTC,CASKREGNEQFF
TRBV7-9,TRBD1,15,NA,TRBJ1-6,TGTGCCAGCAGTTCCAGTACAGGGGGAAGTTCACCCCTCCACTTT,CASSSSTGGSSPLHF
TRBV18,NA,13,once,TRBJ1-1,TGTGCCAGCTCTTTTTCAGAGAACACTGAAGCTTTCTTT,CASSFSENTEAFF
TRBV6-6,NA,14,NA,TRBJ2-3,TGTGCCAGCAGTTACTCTAGTCGCACAGATACGCAGTATTTT,CASSYSSRTDTQYF
TRBV4-1,NA,13,once,TRBJ2-5,TGCGCCAGCAGCCCAGGTCAGCAAGAGACCCAGTACTTC,CASSPGQQETQYF
TRBV6-5,TRBD1,15,NA,TRBJ2-3,TGTGCCAGCAGTCAGACAGGGGGGGTGACAGATACGCAGTATTTT,CASSQTGGVTDTQYF